This T cell receptor (beta chain) appears in the sequencing data of a study of persistence of HIV-infected CD4 T cells. The CDR3 consists of 14 residues. Trimming removed 7 bases from V and 6 bases from J; junction bases left unmatched: 4. Germline V gene lookup returns CDR1 MNHEY and CDR2 SMNVEV (reference sequence). A word on this clone: Its cognate antigen is unknown.

Cells were stimulated with CMV-infected fibroblast lysates at roughly 9.1 ug/mL. CD40L/CD69 double-negative CD45RO-high memory CD4+ T cells were collected. The immunoSEQ assay was version 4, run in survey mode. TCRdb's table, derived via immunoSEQ multiplex PCR, lists solely in-frame clones and lacks some. The data show tens of thousands of clones, 78% seen once. The sequence derives from an adult woman with HIV who was CMV-seropositive. The sequencing here drew on CD4+ T cells sorted from PBMCs after 18-hour stimulation, taken from a patient who received antiretroviral therapy. The rearrangement joins TRBV27 to TRBJ1-6, with 9 positions matching TRBD1. The CDR3 DNA is TGTGCCAGCAAAAGACAGGGGGGTAATTCACCCCTCCACTTT. The encoded protein is CASKRQGGNSPLHF.